The clone carrying this T cell receptor beta chain was seen a single time. Its antigen is currently unknown. A read error may explain this, as a much larger clone is one base away. Each CDR3 protein gets one entry after TCRdb re-called the 5' RACE reads with MiXCR. The table includes tens of thousands of distinct CDR3 sequences, around 7% detected once. This entry is derived from a study of spatial heterogeneity in lung cancer. Study-wide background: Alpha-chain sequences were consistently detected less often than beta-chain sequences. General study findings and limits: Expanded tumor TCRs that were ubiquitous appeared in blood more at resection than follow-up.

The time point denotes: blood at routine non-recurrence follow-up after resection. Sequencing covered unsorted whole RNA taken from tumor, nontumor lung or frozen PBMC. Sequenced here: PBMCs, sampled at follow-up. The receptor's source is a female donor with early-stage non-small cell lung cancer.

The CDR3, as DNA: TGTACCAGCCAACTTGGGGAGACCCAGTACTTC. Its translation: CTSQLGETQYF. The J gene is TRBJ2-5, the V gene TRBV25-1; D gene unclear. The CDR3 contains 11 residues. Per germline, CDR1 MGHDK and CDR2 SYGVNS.